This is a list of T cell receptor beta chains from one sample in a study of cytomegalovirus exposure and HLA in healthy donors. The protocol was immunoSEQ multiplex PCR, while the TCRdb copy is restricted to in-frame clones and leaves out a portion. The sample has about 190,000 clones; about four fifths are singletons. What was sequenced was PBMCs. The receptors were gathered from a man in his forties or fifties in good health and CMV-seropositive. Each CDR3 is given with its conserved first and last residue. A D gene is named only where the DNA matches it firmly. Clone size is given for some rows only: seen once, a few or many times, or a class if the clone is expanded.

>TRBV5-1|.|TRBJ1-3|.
CASSLGGGTGNTIYF
TGCGCCAGCAGCTTGGGGGGGGGAACTGGAAACACCATATATTTT
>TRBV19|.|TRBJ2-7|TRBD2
CASSIETSGTYEQYF
TGTGCCAGTAGTATTGAGACTAGCGGGACGTACGAGCAGTACTTC
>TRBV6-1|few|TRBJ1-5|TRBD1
CASSDGTGVYLNQPQHF
TGTGCCAGCAGTGACGGGACAGGGGTCTACCTCAATCAGCCCCAGCATTTT
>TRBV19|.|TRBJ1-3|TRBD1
CATWGQAGNTIYF
TGTGCCACGTGGGGACAGGCTGGAAACACCATATATTTT
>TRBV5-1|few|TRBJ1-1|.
CASSSQQGTEAFF
TGCGCCAGCAGCTCACAACAGGGTACTGAAGCTTTCTTT
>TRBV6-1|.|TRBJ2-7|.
CASSPGRDREQYF
TGTGCCAGCAGTCCTGGACGGGATCGTGAGCAGTACTTC
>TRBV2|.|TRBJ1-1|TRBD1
CAIRTGQMNTEAFF
TGTGCCATTAGGACAGGGCAGATGAACACTGAAGCTTTCTTT
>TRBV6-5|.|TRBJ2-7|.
CASSQGPYEQYF
TGTGCCAGCAGTCAGGGGCCCTACGAGCAGTACTTC
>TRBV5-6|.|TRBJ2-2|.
CASSLAGTGELFF
TGTGCCAGCAGCTTGGCCGGTACCGGGGAGCTGTTTTTT
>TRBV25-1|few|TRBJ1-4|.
CASGWGVREKLFF
TGTGCCAGCGGTTGGGGGGTAAGGGAAAAACTGTTTTTT
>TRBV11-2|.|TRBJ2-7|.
CASSLSLPVDEQYF
TGTGCCAGCAGCTTAAGTTTGCCGGTGGACGAGCAGTACTTC
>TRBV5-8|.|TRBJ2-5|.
CASSSPRTAETQYF
TGTGCCAGCAGCTCCCCGCGCACCGCGGAGACCCAGTACTTC
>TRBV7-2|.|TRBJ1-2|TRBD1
CASSPQLGQGAYGYTF
TGTGCCAGCAGCCCCCAGTTGGGACAGGGGGCATATGGCTACACCTTC
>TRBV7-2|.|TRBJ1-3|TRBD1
CASSPGTGRSSGNTIYF
TGTGCCAGCAGCCCGGGGACAGGGCGAAGCTCTGGAAACACCATATATTTT
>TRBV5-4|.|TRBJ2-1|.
CASSPRTSGGNEQFF
TGTGCCAGCAGCCCGCGGACTTCGGGTGGGAATGAGCAGTTCTTC
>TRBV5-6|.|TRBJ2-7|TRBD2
CASSLKGGTRAAEQYF
TGTGCCAGCAGCCTCAAGGGGGGGACTAGAGCCGCCGAGCAGTACTTC
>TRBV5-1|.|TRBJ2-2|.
CASSPTPNTGELFF
TGCGCCAGCAGCCCGACACCGAACACCGGGGAGCTGTTTTTT
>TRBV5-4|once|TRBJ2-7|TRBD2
CASSSPSGTSGYEQYF
TGTGCCAGCAGCTCGCCTTCAGGGACTAGCGGGTACGAGCAGTACTTC
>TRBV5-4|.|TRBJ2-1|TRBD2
CASSLELAGGPGNEQFF
TGTGCCAGCAGCTTGGAACTAGCGGGAGGGCCGGGCAATGAGCAGTTCTTC
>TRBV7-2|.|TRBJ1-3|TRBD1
CASSSDRTGRNTIYF
TGTGCCAGCAGCTCCGACCGGACAGGCCGAAACACCATATATTTT
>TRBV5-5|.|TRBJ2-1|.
CASSQADEQFF
TGTGCCAGCAGCCAAGCCGATGAGCAGTTCTTC
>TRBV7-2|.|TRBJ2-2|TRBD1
CASSLVVQGSGELFF
TGTGCCAGCAGCTTAGTCGTACAGGGGTCCGGGGAGCTGTTTTTT
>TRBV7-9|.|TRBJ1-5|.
CASSLAGQPQHF
TGTGCCAGCAGCTTAGCCGGTCAGCCCCAGCATTTT
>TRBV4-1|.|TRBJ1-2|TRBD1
CASSQGQGAGGYTF
TGCGCCAGCAGCCAAGGTCAGGGGGCGGGTGGCTACACCTTC
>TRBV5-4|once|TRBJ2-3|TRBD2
CASSLTRGLAGDTQYF
TGTGCCAGCAGCTTGACCCGAGGACTAGCGGGAGATACGCAGTATTTT
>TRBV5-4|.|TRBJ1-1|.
CASSFPTGSGTEAFF
TGTGCCAGCAGCTTCCCGACGGGGTCGGGGACTGAAGCTTTCTTT
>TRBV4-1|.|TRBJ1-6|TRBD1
CASSQEGQSNSPLHF
TGCGCCAGCAGCCAAGAGGGACAGAGTAATTCACCCCTCCACTTT
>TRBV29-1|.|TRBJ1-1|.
CSVVRGGNTEAFF
TGCAGCGTTGTTAGGGGCGGGAACACTGAAGCTTTCTTT
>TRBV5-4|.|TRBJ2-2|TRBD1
CASSLEWDSTGELFF
TGTGCCAGCAGCTTGGAATGGGACAGCACCGGGGAGCTGTTTTTT
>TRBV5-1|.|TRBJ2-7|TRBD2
CASSLVGSGPVYEQYF
TGCGCCAGCAGCTTGGTTGGTAGCGGGCCAGTTTACGAGCAGTACTTC
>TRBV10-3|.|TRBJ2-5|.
CAISPSGERVETQYF
TGTGCCATCAGCCCCTCCGGGGAGCGGGTAGAGACCCAGTACTTC
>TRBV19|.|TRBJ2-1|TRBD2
CASTNRSGRARVEQFF
TGTGCCAGCACCAATAGGAGCGGGAGGGCCCGGGTTGAGCAGTTCTTC
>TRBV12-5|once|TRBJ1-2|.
CASGFVGGSYGYTF
TGTGCTAGTGGTTTCGTCGGCGGGTCATATGGCTACACCTTC
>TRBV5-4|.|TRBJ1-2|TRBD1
CASSFTGTGGLGYTF
TGTGCCAGCAGCTTTACCGGGACAGGGGGCCTTGGCTACACCTTC
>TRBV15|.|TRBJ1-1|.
CATSFSGVNTEAFF
TGTGCCACCAGCTTCTCAGGGGTGAACACTGAAGCTTTCTTT
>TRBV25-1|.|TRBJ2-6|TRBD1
CASSRNRGSGANVLTF
TGTGCCAGCAGCCGTAACAGGGGCTCTGGGGCCAACGTCCTGACTTTC
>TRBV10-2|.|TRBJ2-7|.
CASSASGTPIYEQYF
TGCGCCAGCAGTGCTTCCGGGACACCGATCTACGAGCAGTACTTC
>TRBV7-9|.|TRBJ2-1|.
CASSFRQYNEQFF
TGTGCCAGCAGCTTTAGACAGTACAATGAGCAGTTCTTC
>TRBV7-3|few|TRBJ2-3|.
CASSLDPRETDTQYF
TGTGCCAGCAGCTTAGATCCTCGAGAAACAGATACGCAGTATTTT
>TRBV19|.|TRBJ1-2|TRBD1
CASRGGQHWTYGYTF
TGTGCCAGTAGGGGGGGACAGCACTGGACCTATGGCTACACCTTC
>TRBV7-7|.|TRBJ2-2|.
CASSSQLKGAGELFF
TGTGCTAGCAGCTCACAACTGAAAGGGGCCGGGGAGCTGTTTTTT
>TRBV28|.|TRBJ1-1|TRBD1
CAGLDRAAEAFF
TGTGCCGGACTTGACAGGGCGGCTGAAGCTTTCTTT